This TCR beta chain originates from a study of T cells in Graves' hyperthyroidism and ophthalmopathy. This clonotype was detected ten times or more. CDR3 size: 12 residues. CDR1 DFQATT and CDR2 SNEGSKA come from the germline V gene (reference sequence). Between the trimmed V and J ends, which lost 5 bases and 10 bases, there was a span of 16 bases. TCR beta CDR3 sequences were amplified from RNA transcripts. The TCR CDR3 was amplified in a first-round RT-PCR using the HTBI primer set. TCRdb reprocessed the multiplex PCR reads with MiXCR, giving one entry per CDR3 protein. This sample yields under 400,000 distinct CDR3 sequences, of which 15% to 18% are seen a single time; roughly a quarter belongs to the top ten. For the diagnoses, clinical symptoms, serum thyroxine and TRAb, thyroid ultrasound and orbital computed tomography were used.

Sample: blood. The rearrangement uses TRBV20-1 and TRBJ2-3; D is possibly TRBD1 (6 bases). The clonotype comes from a woman younger than 35 with Graves' hyperthyroidism that later progressed to Graves' ophthalmopathy. The CDR3 region is CSAWGHEVAQYF. CDR3 DNA: TGCAGTGCTTGGGGACACGAAGTGGCGCAGTATTTT.